Shown below are 21 T cell receptor beta chains from a single sample sequenced in a study of blood T cell repertoires in COVID-19. Only in-frame clones appear in the TCRdb table, and some are missing; sequencing was by immunoSEQ multiplex PCR. The data contain about 45,000 clones, over 70% of them seen just once; the ten biggest clones take up about 14%. Sequencing used peripheral blood. The receptors originated from a human donor in a cohort sampled during active COVID-19.

V gene TRBV7-2 combines with J gene TRBJ2-3; D is possibly TRBD1 (7 bases). Between the trimmed V and J ends, which lost 2 bases and 0 bases, there was a span of 15 bases. Germline CDR1 SGHTA, CDR2 FQGNSA. The CDR3 is made up of 17 amino acids. As DNA, the CDR3 is TGTGCCAGCAGCTTAAGGGGGCTAGCGATTAGCACAGATACGCAGTATTTT. This gives the protein CASSLRGLAISTDTQYF.

The V gene is TRBV7-2, the J gene TRBJ2-2; the D gene is possibly TRBD2 (6 bases). CDR3 length: 15 amino acids. Germline CDR1 is SGHTA and CDR2 is FQGNSA. V lost 2 bases, J lost 7 bases, and 14 bases lay in between. DNA of the CDR3: TGTGCCAGCAGCTTAAGTACTAGCCGGGGCGGGGAGCTGTTTTTT. Protein product: CASSLSTSRGGELFF.

V is TRBV10-3 and J is TRBJ2-1; 9 nucleotides line up with TRBD2. CDR1 is ENHRY and CDR2 is SYGVKD in the germline V gene. Germline trimming cut 5 bases from V and 9 bases from J; bases unmatched to any gene: 11. This CDR3 has 15 amino acids. The CDR3 sequence: CAISYRLAEGGEQFF. CDR3 in DNA: TGTGCCATCAGTTATAGACTAGCGGAGGGGGGTGAGCAGTTCTTC.

This clone was detected many times. The sample contains more than one DNA sequence encoding this CDR3. This chain joins TRBV19 and TRBJ2-5; 10 bases align to TRBD2. The ends lost 9 bases at V and 4 bases at J; junction bases unmatched: 2. The CDR3 sequence is 12 residues long. Germline assignment: CDR1 LNHDA and CDR2 SQIVND (reference sequence). The CDR3 bases are TGTGCCAGCCGACTAGCGGGAGAGACCCAGTACTTC. As protein: CASRLAGETQYF.

V and J are TRBV11-3 and TRBJ1-1, with D tentatively TRBD1 (5 bases). This CDR3 has 16 residues. Germline CDR1 reads SGHNT; CDR2 reads YENEEA. Trimming left V 2 bases short and J 1 base short, with 14 bases between. The CDR3 DNA is TGTGCCAGCAGCTTAATAGGGAGGGGTGGGAACACTGAAGCTTTCTTT. It translates to CASSLIGRGGNTEAFF.

The gene calls are TRBV28 and TRBJ2-3, with D uncertain. The CDR3 spans 15 residues. CDR1 is MDHEN, CDR2 SYDVKM, per germline. The V end was cut by 6 bases, the J end by 6 bases, with 19 bases between. The CDR3 bases are TGTGCCAGCAGGGAAGGAGAGTTTCCATTTGATACGCAGTATTTT. Its translation is CASREGEFPFDTQYF.

The chain carries TRBV6-1 and TRBJ2-7; D might be TRBD1 (7 bases). The germline V gene has CDR1 MNHNS and CDR2 SASEGT. V lost 3 bases to trimming and J lost 6 bases, with 12 bases between them. The CDR3 length is 13 residues. CDR3 DNA sequence: TGTGCCAGCAGTGATCGGAGGGGGCGCGAGCAGTACTTC. Its protein is CASSDRRGREQYF.

This chain uses TRBV5-5 with TRBJ2-3; D may be TRBD2 (5 bases). The germline gives CDR1 SGHKS, CDR2 YYEKEE (reference sequence). V lost 1 base to trimming and J lost 2 bases, with 17 bases between them. CDR3 length: 17 residues. The CDR3 protein is CASSLSGALGATDTQYF. The CDR3 DNA reads TGTGCCAGCAGCTTGAGTGGTGCATTGGGAGCCACAGATACGCAGTATTTT.

The table lists this clone with a count of one. DNA of the CDR3: TGTGCCAGCAGTCAGGGGCAAACGAGTGAGCAGTACTTC. Its protein product is CASSQGQTSEQYF. This chain joins TRBV28 and TRBJ2-7, with TRBD1 as a possible D gene (6 bases). V was cut by 5 bases and J by 7 bases, with 15 bases left in between. The CDR3 spans 13 residues. Germline-derived CDR1 and CDR2 are MDHEN and SYDVKM. The full variable domain, completed using reference TRBV28 and TRBJ2-7, is DVKVTQSSRYLVKRTGEKVFLECVQDMDHENMFWYRQDPGLGLRLIYFSYDVKMKEKGDIPEGYSVSREKKERFSLILESASTNQTSMYLCASSQGQTSEQYFGPGTRLTVT.

The chain carries TRBV11-2 and TRBJ2-1, with 11 positions matching TRBD2. Germline values: CDR1 SGHAT, CDR2 FQNNGV. After removal of 2 bases from V and 7 bases from J, the junction contained 7 bases not matched to a gene. The CDR3 sequence is 16 residues long. The CDR3 sequence is CASSLLSGRARNEQFF. CDR3 in DNA: TGTGCCAGCAGCTTACTTAGCGGGAGGGCTAGGAATGAGCAGTTCTTC.

This clone was counted once. The chain couples TRBV29-1 to TRBJ1-1, with 8 bases identical to TRBD1. This CDR3 spans 13 amino acids. Losses at the gene ends were 7 bases for V and 3 bases for J; bases not matched to a gene: 7. Looked up from germline, CDR1 is SQVTM and CDR2 is ANQGSEA. CDR3 DNA sequence: TGCAGCGCTACCTCAGGGGGCTACACTGAAGCTTTCTTT. Translating it yields CSATSGGYTEAFF.

This clone was observed a handful of times. V usage is TRBV2 and J usage is TRBJ2-3, with 7 bases lining up with TRBD2. The CDR3 consists of 13 residues. With V trimmed by 6 bases and J by 3 bases, 3 bases remained unmatched. Germline CDR1 SNHLY, CDR2 FYNNEI. Here the CDR3 reads CASSGRWTDTQYF. CDR3 bases: TGTGCCAGCAGCGGGAGGTGGACAGATACGCAGTATTTT.

V gene TRBV14 combines with J gene TRBJ2-5; D is uncertain. V was pared by 1 base and J by 4 bases, with 7 bases between. The CDR3 contains 13 residues. Germline lookup yields CDR1 SGHDN and CDR2 FVKESK. CDR3 bases: TGTGCCAGCAGCCAAGCTGTCAGAGAGACCCAGTACTTC. Its protein is CASSQAVRETQYF.

This chain links TRBV4-3 with TRBJ1-2, with TRBD1 identical over 8 bases. In germline, CDR1 is LGHNA, CDR2 YSLEER. This CDR3 comprises 17 residues. Germline trimming cut 4 bases from V and 4 bases from J; bases unmatched to any gene: 14. Here the CDR3 reads CASSLSGGPVYRYGYTF. The CDR3 coding sequence is TGCGCCAGCAGCCTCTCAGGGGGCCCTGTCTACCGCTATGGCTACACCTTC.

The gene calls are TRBV6-5 and TRBJ1-4; D may be TRBD1 (6 bases). V dropped 6 bases and J dropped 5 bases, with 10 bases sitting between them. CDR1 and CDR2 (germline): MNHEY, SVGAGI. The CDR3 has 13 amino acids. CDR3 nucleotide sequence: TGTGCCAGCAGAAGACAGGAGAATGAAAAACTGTTTTTT. Translated, it gives CASRRQENEKLFF.

The CDR3 spells CASPGGRGGSGANVLTF. The CDR3 region has the DNA TGTGCCAGCCCGGGAGGGCGGGGGGGCTCTGGGGCCAACGTCCTGACTTTC. The V call is TRBV11-2, the J call TRBJ2-6; 9 bases match TRBD2. After removal of 8 bases from V and 0 bases from J, the junction contained 8 bases not matched to a gene. Germline lookup yields CDR1 SGHAT and CDR2 FQNNGV. The CDR3 is 17 residues long.

The chain recombines TRBV7-9 with TRBJ2-3, with D hard to call. The CDR3 totals 12 residues. V lost 5 bases, J lost 8 bases, and 11 bases lay in between. The germline V gene has CDR1 SEHNR and CDR2 FQNEAQ (reference sequence). The CDR3, as DNA: TGTGCCAGCAGCCCAGCGAGCAGTACGCAGTATTTT. Encoded protein: CASSPASSTQYF.

This clone was observed a few times. V usage is TRBV18 and J usage is TRBJ1-3; D gene uncertain. Germline V CDR1 and CDR2: KGHSH, LQKENI. CDR3 size: 17 residues. V dropped 2 bases and J dropped 0 bases, with 14 bases sitting between them. The CDR3 region is CASSPSLSLGSGNTIYF. The DNA for the CDR3 is TGTGCCAGCTCACCAAGCCTATCCCTTGGCTCTGGAAACACCATATATTTT.

The rearrangement joins TRBV11-3 to TRBJ2-1; 7 nucleotides agree with TRBD1. The V segment lost 7 bases and the J segment 7 bases; nucleotides outside the gene matches: 19. The germline CDR1 and CDR2 sequences are SGHNT and YENEEA. CDR3 size: 17 residues. The CDR3 spells CASTERGQSTLGNEQFF. CDR3 coding DNA: TGTGCCAGCACCGAGAGGGGACAGTCTACCCTTGGAAATGAGCAGTTCTTC.

The rearrangement uses TRBV5-4 and TRBJ2-7; TRBD1 agrees at 10 bases. The junction had 6 bases not matched to a gene; V was cut back by 0 bases and J by 3 bases. The CDR3 is made up of 16 amino acids. CDR1 and CDR2 (germline): SGHNT, YYREEE (reference sequence). The CDR3 coding sequence is TGTGCCAGCAGCTTGGGGGGACAGGGGACAAGCTACGAGCAGTACTTC. Its protein is CASSLGGQGTSYEQYF.

A single count supports this clone. The chain is built from TRBV10-3 and TRBJ1-1, with TRBD1 matching over 9 bases. J gave up 1 base and V 3 bases, and 9 bases lay outside the gene matches. This CDR3 comprises 17 residues. Germline V gives CDR1 ENHRY, CDR2 SYGVKD. The chain's CDR3 is CAISDPDRGIRNTEAFF. CDR3 in DNA: TGTGCCATCAGTGACCCCGACAGGGGGATAAGGAACACTGAAGCTTTCTTT.